This T cell receptor beta chain was sequenced during a study of blood T cell repertoires in COVID-19. Study details: Acute and convalescent COVID-19 specimens originated in the United States, Italy and Spain. Nucleic acid was either cDNA or gDNA, and it came from T cells, B-cell-depleted T cells, or PBMCs.

The CDR3 covers 16 residues. Germline V CDR1 and CDR2: SGDLS, YYNGEE. The V end was cut by 3 bases, the J end by 4 bases, with 19 bases between. Original processing methods: Nucleated cell counts were estimated from reference gene primer amplification. Clones were sequenced by immunoSEQ multiplex PCR, and TCRdb holds only the in-frame ones, with some missing. V and J calls and clone size are copied from that table; D and trimming were computed from the DNA. The repertoire holds around 260,000 clones, approximately 80% seen once, with around 4.2% in the top ten. The gene calls are TRBV9 and TRBJ2-5, with D possibly TRBD1 on 5 matching bases. The sequence derives from a man between 60 and 75 years old with acute or convalescent COVID-19. The sequenced sample consisted of peripheral blood. The CDR3 DNA sequence: TGTGCCAGCAGCGCTAGTTCCTTTTGGGGCGGAGAGACCCAGTACTTC. It yields the protein CASSASSFWGGETQYF.